This record covers a single T cell receptor (beta chain). It has no known antigen specificity. No base qualities exist here, and no much larger clone lies one base off it. The data were obtained in a study of blood T cell repertoires in COVID-19 (TCRdb year 2020). With respect to the entire study: Collaborator samples came from the United States, Italy and Spain and covered acute and convalescent phases of COVID-19. The material from the prospective study consisted of cDNA or gDNA derived from T cells, B-cell-depleted T cells, or PBMCs. Subjects who had been exposed to COVID-19, were actively infected with it, or had recovered from it provided the deeply sampled blood TCRbeta repertoires that made up the dataset. The repertoires were released in a freely available public database meant as a resource for research on the immune response to SARS-CoV-2. The samples were drawn from two sources: the first 160 participants of the ongoing ImmuneRACE study, and some 1,300 subjects contributed by 6 global collaborators. Nearly every sample came with metadata listing a de-identified subject ID, COVID-19 status, age in years and sex. HLA class I and class II types, where available, came from metadata supplied by the sample provider rather than from assay-based typing.

Results and caveats for the whole study, not just this receptor: How much clinical and demographic metadata was included differed by source and by participant, and the metadata was provided uncurated.

Participants in the prospective study were aged roughly 18 to 100 years, lived in about two dozen United States geographic areas, and enrolled through a virtual design. To assign participants to cohorts, the prospective study relied on clinical history that participants themselves reported in a screening survey and a study questionnaire. In the prospective study, whole blood, serum and a nasopharyngeal or oropharyngeal swab were collected from each participant by mobile phlebotomists. Over a roughly 2-month period, participants in the prospective study had the option of providing additional blood draws and questionnaires. Before DNA extraction, blood samples from the prospective study were shipped at room temperature or frozen. Trimming takes 5 bases off V and 2 bases off J; junction bases not matched to a gene: 9. From the germline V gene, CDR1 is MDHEN and CDR2 is SYDVKM. From the cysteine through the phenylalanine, the CDR3 covers 16 amino acids. Solely the CDR3 DNA is kept, with 48 bases framed from the first base.

TCRbeta CDR3 regions were amplified from genomic DNA using the immunoSEQ Assay, a bias-controlled multiplex PCR. Processing in the source paper ran as follows. Nucleated cell counts per sample were estimated from amplification of reference gene primers within the assay. To quantify the absolute abundance of each unique TCRbeta CDR3 rearrangement, sequence reads were collapsed and filtered. Productive Simpson clonality was computed per sample as the square root of Simpson's diversity index over productive rearrangements. The source is immuneACCESS, and TCRdb retained only in-frame sequences with V and J called. Part of the clones is not carried over; for the studies checked, unresolved V genes explain less than half of this, and the remainder is unexplained. The V and J calls and clone size come from that table; D and trimming were worked out from the DNA. The sample yields roughly 250,000 clones; approximately 84% were counted once. Jointly, the top ten make up around 3% of the sample.

This chain is built from TRBV28 and TRBJ2-5, with 9 middle bases fitting TRBD2. The sequence was obtained from a middle-aged woman with acute COVID-19. Source material: PBMCs or T cells enriched from blood (not recorded which). This receptor carries the CDR3 CASSPGGLAYQETQYF. The sequence in DNA is TGTGCCAGCAGTCCTGGGGGACTAGCTTATCAAGAGACCCAGTACTTC.